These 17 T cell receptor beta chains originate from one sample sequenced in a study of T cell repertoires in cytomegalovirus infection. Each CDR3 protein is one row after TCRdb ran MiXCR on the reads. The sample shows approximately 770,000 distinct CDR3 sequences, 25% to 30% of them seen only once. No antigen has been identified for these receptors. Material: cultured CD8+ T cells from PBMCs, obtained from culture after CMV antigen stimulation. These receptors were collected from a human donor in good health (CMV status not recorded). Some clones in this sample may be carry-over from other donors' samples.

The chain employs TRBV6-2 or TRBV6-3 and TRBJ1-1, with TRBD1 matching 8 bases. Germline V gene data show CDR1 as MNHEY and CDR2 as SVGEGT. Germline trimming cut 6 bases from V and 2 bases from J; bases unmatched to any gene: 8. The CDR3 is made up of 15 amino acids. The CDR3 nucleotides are TGTGCCAGCAGAACTGGGACAGGTTTTAACACTGAAGCTTTCTTT. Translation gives CASRTGTGFNTEAFF.

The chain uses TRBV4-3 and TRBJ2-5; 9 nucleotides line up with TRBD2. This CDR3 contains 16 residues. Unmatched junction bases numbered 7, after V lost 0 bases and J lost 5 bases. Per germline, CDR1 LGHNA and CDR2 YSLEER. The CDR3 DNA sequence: TGCGCCAGCAGCCAAGATCAGGCGGGGGGGCACGAGACCCAGTACTTC. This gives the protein CASSQDQAGGHETQYF.

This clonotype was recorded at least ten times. For the CDR3, the DNA is TGTGCCAGCAGCGACGGGGGGGCCTCCTACAATGAGCAGTTCTTC. Translating it yields CASSDGGASYNEQFF. V and J are TRBV7-2 and TRBJ2-1; the match to TRBD2 covers 8 bases. Germline V CDR1 and CDR2: SGHTA, FQGNSA. Trimming took 5 bases from V and 0 from J; bases not matched to a gene: 3. The CDR3 consists of 15 residues.

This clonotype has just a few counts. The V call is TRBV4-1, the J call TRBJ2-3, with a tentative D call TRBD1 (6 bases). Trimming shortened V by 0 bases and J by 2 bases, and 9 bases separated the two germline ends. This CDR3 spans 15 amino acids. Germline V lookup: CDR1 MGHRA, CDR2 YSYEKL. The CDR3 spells CASSQDRTDTDTQYF. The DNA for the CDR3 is TGCGCCAGCAGCCAAGACAGGACAGACACAGATACGCAGTATTTT.

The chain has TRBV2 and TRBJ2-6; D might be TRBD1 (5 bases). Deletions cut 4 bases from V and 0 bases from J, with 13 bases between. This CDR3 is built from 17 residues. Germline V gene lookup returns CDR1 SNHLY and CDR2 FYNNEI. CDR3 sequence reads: CASSVPQGSSGANVLTF. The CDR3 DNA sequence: TGTGCCAGCAGTGTTCCTCAGGGAAGCTCTGGGGCCAACGTCCTGACTTTC.

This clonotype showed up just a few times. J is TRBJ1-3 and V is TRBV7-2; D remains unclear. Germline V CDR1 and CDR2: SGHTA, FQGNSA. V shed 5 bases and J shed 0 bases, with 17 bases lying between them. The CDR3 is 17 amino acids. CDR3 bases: TGTGCCAGCAGCCCCCCGTACCGGGCGAGCTCTGGAAACACCATATATTTT. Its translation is CASSPPYRASSGNTIYF.

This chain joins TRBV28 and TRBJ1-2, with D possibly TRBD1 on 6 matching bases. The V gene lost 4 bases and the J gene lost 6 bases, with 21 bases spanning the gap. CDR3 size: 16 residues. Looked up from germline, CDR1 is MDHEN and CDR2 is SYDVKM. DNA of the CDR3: TGTGCCAGCAGTTCCCTGGGGGGCGCGGTCTCGGATGGCTACACCTTC. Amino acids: CASSSLGGAVSDGYTF.

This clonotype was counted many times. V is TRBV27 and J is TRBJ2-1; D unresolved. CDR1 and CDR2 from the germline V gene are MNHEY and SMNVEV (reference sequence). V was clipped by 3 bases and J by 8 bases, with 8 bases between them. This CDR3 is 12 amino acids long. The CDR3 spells CASSFGGDEQFF. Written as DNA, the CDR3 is TGTGCCAGCAGTTTCGGTGGGGATGAGCAGTTCTTC.

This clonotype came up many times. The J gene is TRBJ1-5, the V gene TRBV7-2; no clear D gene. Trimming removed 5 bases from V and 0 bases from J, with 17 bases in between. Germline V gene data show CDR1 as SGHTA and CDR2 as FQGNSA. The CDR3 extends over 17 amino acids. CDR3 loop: CASSPSGVGFSNQPQHF. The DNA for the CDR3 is TGTGCCAGCAGCCCGAGCGGGGTTGGCTTTAGCAATCAGCCCCAGCATTTT.

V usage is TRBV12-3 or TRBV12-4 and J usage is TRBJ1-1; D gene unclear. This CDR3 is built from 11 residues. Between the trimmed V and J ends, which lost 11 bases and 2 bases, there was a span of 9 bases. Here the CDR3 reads CAVRRNTEAFF. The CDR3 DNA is TGTGCCGTCCGAAGAAACACTGAAGCTTTCTTT.

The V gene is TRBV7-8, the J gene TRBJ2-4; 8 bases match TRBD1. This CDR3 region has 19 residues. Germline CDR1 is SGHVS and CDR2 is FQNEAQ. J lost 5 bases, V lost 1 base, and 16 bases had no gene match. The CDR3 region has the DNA TGTGCCAGCAGCTTAGAGATTCAGGGGGCCACGTCGTACGAAAACATTCAGTACTTC. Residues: CASSLEIQGATSYENIQYF.

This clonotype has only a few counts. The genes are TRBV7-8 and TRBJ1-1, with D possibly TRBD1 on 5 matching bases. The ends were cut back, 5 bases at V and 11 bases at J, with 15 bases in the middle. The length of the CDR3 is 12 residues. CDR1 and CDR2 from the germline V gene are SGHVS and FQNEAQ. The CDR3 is CASSPGTPGAFF. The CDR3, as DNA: TGTGCCAGCAGCCCCGGGACTCCCGGTGCTTTCTTT.

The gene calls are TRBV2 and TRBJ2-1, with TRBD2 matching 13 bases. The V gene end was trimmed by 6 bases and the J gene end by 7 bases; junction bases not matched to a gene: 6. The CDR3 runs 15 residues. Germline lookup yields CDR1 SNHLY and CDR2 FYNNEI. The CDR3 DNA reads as TGTGCCAGCAGAACTAGCGGGGGGGCAAAGAATGAGCAGTTCTTC. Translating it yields CASRTSGGAKNEQFF.

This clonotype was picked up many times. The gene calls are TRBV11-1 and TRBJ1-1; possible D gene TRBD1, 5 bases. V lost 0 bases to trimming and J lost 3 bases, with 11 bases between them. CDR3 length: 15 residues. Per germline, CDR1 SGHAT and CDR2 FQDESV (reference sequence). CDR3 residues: CASSLAPGPYTEAFF. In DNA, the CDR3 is TGTGCCAGCAGCTTAGCTCCGGGGCCGTACACTGAAGCTTTCTTT.

CDR3 DNA sequence: TGTGCCAGCAGTCTGGACAGGGCCTACGAGCAGTACGTC. Translating it yields CASSLDRAYEQYV. V usage is TRBV6-1 and J usage is TRBJ2-7; TRBD1 matches 8 bases. This CDR3 is 13 amino acids long. Looked up from germline, CDR1 is MNHNS and CDR2 is SASEGT. V lost 5 bases, J lost 2 bases, and 2 bases stayed unmatched.

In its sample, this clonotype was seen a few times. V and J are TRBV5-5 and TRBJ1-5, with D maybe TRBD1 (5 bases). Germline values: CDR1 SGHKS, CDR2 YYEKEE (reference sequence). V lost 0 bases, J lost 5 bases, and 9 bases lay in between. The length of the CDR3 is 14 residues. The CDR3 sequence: CASSLGQKDQPQHF. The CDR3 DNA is TGTGCCAGCAGCTTGGGACAGAAAGATCAGCCCCAGCATTTT.

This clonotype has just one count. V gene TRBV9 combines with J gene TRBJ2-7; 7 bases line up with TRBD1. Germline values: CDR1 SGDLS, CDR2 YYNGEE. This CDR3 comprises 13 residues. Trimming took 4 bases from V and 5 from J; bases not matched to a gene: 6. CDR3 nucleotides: TGTGCCAGCAGCCGGAAGGGGGCCAACGAGCAGTACGTC. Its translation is CASSRKGANEQYV.